These T cell receptor beta chains were read from a single sample in a study of blood T cell repertoires in COVID-19. Sequencing was performed with immunoSEQ multiplex PCR; in TCRdb, only in-frame clones are kept and a portion is missing. This table holds 210,000 or so clones, about 85% found once. Sequenced material: peripheral blood. Every receptor here comes from a young woman who had recovered from COVID-19. CDR3s include the opening cysteine and the closing phenylalanine or tryptophan. D genes are given only for firm matches. Not every row has a clone size; where given, it reads once, few, many or a size class.

v_gene	j_gene	len	abundance	d_gene	CDR3nt	CDR3aa
TRBV29-1	TRBJ1-1	12	once	.	TGCAGCGGGACTCAGTCGAACACTGAAGCTTTCTTT	CSGTQSNTEAFF
TRBV19	TRBJ2-1	16	.	.	TGTGCCAGTAGTCCCCGGGGGAGAGGCTCCTACAATGAGCAGTTCTTC	CASSPRGRGSYNEQFF
TRBV3-1/TRBV3-2	TRBJ2-7	12	.	.	TGTGCCAGCAGCCAAGCAGGGGTCGAGCAGTACTTC	CASSQAGVEQYF
TRBV5-1	TRBJ2-3	15	.	TRBD1	TGCGCCAGCAGCTTTCAACCGGGACAGGGAGATACGCAGTATTTT	CASSFQPGQGDTQYF
TRBV5-6	TRBJ2-7	14	.	TRBD1	TGTGCCAGCAGCTGGGACAGGGGTTCCAACGAGCAGTACTTC	CASSWDRGSNEQYF
TRBV6-5	TRBJ2-1	14	few	.	TGTGCCAGCAGTTTAAGGGAGTCCTACAATGAGCAGTTCTTC	CASSLRESYNEQFF
TRBV4-2	TRBJ1-5	15	.	TRBD1	TGTGCCAGCAGCCAAGCCGGACAGGGAGATGGGCCCCAGCATTTT	CASSQAGQGDGPQHF
TRBV5-4	TRBJ2-5	13	.	.	TGTGCCAGCAGCTTGACTAGTCTGGAGACCCAGTACTTC	CASSLTSLETQYF
TRBV2	TRBJ1-1	15	.	.	TGTGCCAGCAGTCCTACACCCTACAGGAACACTGAAGCTTTCTTT	CASSPTPYRNTEAFF
TRBV19	TRBJ2-3	12	.	TRBD1	TGTGCCAGTAGGAGTAGACAGGGGGCGCAGTATTTT	CASRSRQGAQYF
TRBV6-5	TRBJ2-2	14	.	.	TGTGCCAGCAGTTTCGGGAGTAACACCGGGGAGCTGTTTTTT	CASSFGSNTGELFF
TRBV14	TRBJ2-7	15	.	.	TGTGCCAGCAGCCAAGTTATAGCGGAACCTTGGGAGCAGTACTTC	CASSQVIAEPWEQYF
TRBV28	TRBJ2-7	15	.	TRBD2	TGTGCCAGCACCACCTTGGGACTAGCGAGATACGAGCAGTACTTC	CASTTLGLARYEQYF
TRBV6-2/TRBV6-3	TRBJ1-5	15	few	.	TGTGCCAGCAGTGAGGGAGGGCATAGCAATCAGCCCCAGCATTTT	CASSEGGHSNQPQHF
TRBV5-6	TRBJ2-5	16	.	.	TGTGCCAGCAGCTGGGGATACAGGCTCAACCAAGAGACCCAGTACTTC	CASSWGYRLNQETQYF
TRBV29-1	TRBJ2-1	16	.	.	TGCAGCGTTGAAGATCTTCAGGGCGCCTCCTACAATGAGCAGTTCTTC	CSVEDLQGASYNEQFF
TRBV29-1	TRBJ2-7	16	.	TRBD1	TGCAGCGTTGAAGGGGTCCGGGACAGGGGCTCCTACGAGCAGTACTTC	CSVEGVRDRGSYEQYF
TRBV21-1	TRBJ2-7	16	.	.	TGTGCCAGCAGCATCTCTGTGGGACTAGCGGGGCACGAGCAGTACTTC	CASSISVGLAGHEQYF
TRBV7-2	TRBJ1-2	16	.	TRBD1	TGTGCCAGCAGCTTATTTTTTGGCGGACAGGGCAATGGCTACACCTTC	CASSLFFGGQGNGYTF
TRBV6-2/TRBV6-3	TRBJ1-1	15	.	TRBD1	TGTGCCAGCAGTTATCCCCAGGGGGCGGACACTGAAGCTTTCTTT	CASSYPQGADTEAFF
TRBV29-1	TRBJ2-7	14	.	.	TGCAGCGTTGTAGGTCAGGCAAGCTCCTACGAGCAGTACTTC	CSVVGQASSYEQYF
TRBV5-1	TRBJ2-7	14	.	.	TGCGCCAGCAGCTTGGCCCCAGGGACCTACGAGCAGTACTTC	CASSLAPGTYEQYF
TRBV25-1	TRBJ1-4	15	few	TRBD1	TGTGCCAGCAGACGTTCTAGGACAGGGGATGAAAAACTGTTTTTT	CASRRSRTGDEKLFF
TRBV15	TRBJ2-5	15	.	.	TGTGCCACCAGTCGGTCAGCGACTAACCAAGAGACCCAGTACTTC	CATSRSATNQETQYF
TRBV24-1	TRBJ2-5	14	.	.	TGTGCCACCAGCCCCAGGGGAGGGGTAGAGACCCAGTACTTC	CATSPRGGVETQYF
TRBV10-3	TRBJ1-1	15	.	.	TGTGCCACTGACAGAGATGGGTACATGAACACTGAAGCTTTCTTT	CATDRDGYMNTEAFF
TRBV12-3/TRBV12-4	TRBJ1-4	13	.	.	TGTGCCAGCAGTCCTAGGCCTAATGAAAAACTGTTTTTT	CASSPRPNEKLFF
TRBV19	TRBJ1-5	13	.	.	TGTGCCAGTAGTATAGAAGCGGGTCAGCCCCAGCATTTT	CASSIEAGQPQHF
TRBV27	TRBJ2-1	18	.	TRBD2	TGTGCCAGCAGTCTTAGCGGGAGGGGAACTGGCCTCTACAATGAGCAGTTCTTC	CASSLSGRGTGLYNEQFF
TRBV3-1/TRBV3-2	TRBJ1-1	16	.	.	TGTGCCAGCAGCCAACAATTCGGACAGATGAACACTGAAGCTTTCTTT	CASSQQFGQMNTEAFF
TRBV4-3	TRBJ1-2	15	.	.	TGCGCCAGCAGCCAAGGAACAGGGAGAAGATACGGCTACACCTTC	CASSQGTGRRYGYTF
TRBV27	TRBJ2-7	14	.	TRBD2	TGTGCCAGAAACCGACTAGCGGCTTCCTACGAGCAGTACTTC	CARNRLAASYEQYF
TRBV19	TRBJ1-1	13	.	.	TGTGCCAGTAGTCCTTCTATGAACACTGAAGCTTTCTTT	CASSPSMNTEAFF
TRBV6-6	TRBJ1-2	14	.	TRBD1	TGTGCCAGCAGTTACGGGACAGTAACAGATGGCTACACCTTC	CASSYGTVTDGYTF
TRBV30	TRBJ1-3	15	.	TRBD1	TGTGCCTGGAGCAGGGGGGACAGGGCTGGAAACACCATATATTTT	CAWSRGDRAGNTIYF
TRBV5-4	TRBJ2-1	14	.	TRBD2	TGTGCCAGCAGCTTGATTACTAGCGCATCTGAGCAGTTCTTC	CASSLITSASEQFF
TRBV24-1	TRBJ2-2	17	.	.	TGTGCCACCAGTGATCTCCAGGAGGGACTGAACACCGGGGAGCTGTTTTTT	CATSDLQEGLNTGELFF
TRBV13	TRBJ2-7	15	.	TRBD2	TGTGCCAGCAGCCAACAGCGGGGGGCGCCCCCTGAGCAGTACTTC	CASSQQRGAPPEQYF
TRBV2	TRBJ1-1	13	.	.	TGTGCCAGCGGGTTAGGAGGGAACACTGAAGCTTTCTTT	CASGLGGNTEAFF
TRBV30	TRBJ1-1	15	.	.	TGTGCCTGGAGACATCCCTCGGGGGGCATAACTGAAGCTTTCTTT	CAWRHPSGGITEAFF
TRBV9	TRBJ2-3	17	.	TRBD2	TGTGCCAGCAGCTCCCACCCTAGCGGATCGGGAGGGGATACGCAGTATTTT	CASSSHPSGSGGDTQYF
TRBV6-6	TRBJ2-7	15	.	TRBD1	TGTGCCAGCAGTTTCGGGACAGGGCTGACCTACGAGCAGTACTTC	CASSFGTGLTYEQYF
TRBV10-2	TRBJ2-1	15	.	TRBD2	TGCGCCAGCAGTGCGGCGGGAGGGCCAGGCAATGAGCAGTTCTTC	CASSAAGGPGNEQFF
TRBV3-1/TRBV3-2	TRBJ2-5	16	.	.	TGTGCCAGCAGCCAAGAAGAGGGGGGGATCCAAGAGACCCAGTACTTC	CASSQEEGGIQETQYF
TRBV27	TRBJ2-7	15	.	TRBD1	TGTGCCAGCAGTTTGGGGACAGGGCAGTCCTACGAGCAGTACTTC	CASSLGTGQSYEQYF
TRBV10-3	TRBJ2-7	16	.	TRBD1	TGTGCCATCAGTGAGCGGGACAGGGGTGTTATCGACGAGCAGTACTTC	CAISERDRGVIDEQYF
TRBV6-2/TRBV6-3	TRBJ2-3	15	.	.	TGTGCCAGCAGTTACTCGGGCAGCAACACAGATACGCAGTATTTT	CASSYSGSNTDTQYF
TRBV5-4	TRBJ1-1	14	.	.	TGTGCCAGCAGTTCGGGAGGGCCGAACACTGAAGCTTTCTTT	CASSSGGPNTEAFF
TRBV30	TRBJ2-2	15	.	TRBD2	TGTGCCTGGAGTGCCTTGGCGGGAGGGCCAGGGGAGCTGTTTTTT	CAWSALAGGPGELFF
TRBV3-1/TRBV3-2	TRBJ2-7	17	.	TRBD2	TGTGCCAGCAGCCAAGGCTACCGACTAGCGGGAACGGGCGAGCAGTACTTC	CASSQGYRLAGTGEQYF
TRBV30	TRBJ1-6	14	few	TRBD1	TGTGCCTGGAAGACAGGGTGGGTTGGTTCACCCCTCCACTTT	CAWKTGWVGSPLHF
TRBV10-3	TRBJ1-1	16	.	.	TGTGCCATCAGTGAGAATTCGCCAGGGTTGAACACTGAAGCTTTCTTT	CAISENSPGLNTEAFF
TRBV29-1	TRBJ2-2	13	.	.	TGCAGCGTTGATTCGGGGTACACCGGGGAGCTGTTTTTT	CSVDSGYTGELFF
TRBV15	TRBJ1-5	14	.	.	TGTGCCACCAGCAGAGAACAGATAAATCAGCCCCAGCATTTT	CATSREQINQPQHF